The clone carrying this TCR beta chain was counted between two and nine times. With V trimmed by 0 bases and J by 2 bases, 5 bases remained unmatched. This CDR3 comprises 16 residues. Germline values: CDR1 MNHEY, CDR2 SVGAGI. This sample was taken from a study of OX40 agonist ivuxolimab in advanced cancers. TCRdb keeps only in-frame clones here, not all; method: immunoSEQ multiplex PCR. The data show 20,000 to 25,000 clones, around nine tenths seen once. The sequence was obtained from an adult with an advanced solid tumor such as melanoma, head and neck, liver or kidney cancer. Sequencing was performed on CD4+ or CD8+ T cells sorted from blood, taken in a trial of the OX40 agonist ivuxolimab. The rearrangement uses TRBV6-5 and TRBJ1-2, with 8 nucleotides matching TRBD1. The CDR3 sequence: CASSYSGTGYNYGYTF. In nucleotides, the CDR3 is TGTGCCAGCAGTTACTCGGGGACAGGTTACAACTATGGCTACACCTTC.